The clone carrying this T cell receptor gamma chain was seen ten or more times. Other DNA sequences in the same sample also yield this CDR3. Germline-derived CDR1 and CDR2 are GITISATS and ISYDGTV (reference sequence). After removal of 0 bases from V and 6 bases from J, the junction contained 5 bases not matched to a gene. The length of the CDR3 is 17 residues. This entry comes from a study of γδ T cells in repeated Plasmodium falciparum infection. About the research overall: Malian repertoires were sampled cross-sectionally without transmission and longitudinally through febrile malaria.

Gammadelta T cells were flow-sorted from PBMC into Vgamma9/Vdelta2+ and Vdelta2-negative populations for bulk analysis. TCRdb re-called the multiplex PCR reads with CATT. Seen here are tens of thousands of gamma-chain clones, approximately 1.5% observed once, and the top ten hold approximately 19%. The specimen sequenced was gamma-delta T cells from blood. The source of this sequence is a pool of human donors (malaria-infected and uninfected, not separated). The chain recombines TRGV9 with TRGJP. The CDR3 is CALWEVLRELGKKIKVF. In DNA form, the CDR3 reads TGTGCCTTGTGGGAGGTGCTACGAGAGTTGGGCAAAAAAATCAAGGTATTT.